This T cell receptor (beta chain) was captured by sequencing in a study of blood T cells in healthy people across ages. Combining a sample-barcoded 5' primer with a J-beta primer mix, a second PCR ran for roughly 6 to 12 cycles. Each cDNA molecule carried a tag from a template-switch adaptor that contained 12 random nucleotides. TCRdb redid the calling of the 5' RACE reads with MiXCR, one entry per CDR3 protein. The sample consists of roughly 1,100,000 distinct CDR3 sequences, roughly 24% of them appearing once. Study results and caveats: A strong correlation was found between TCR beta diversity and the percentage of naive T cells.

This clonotype was seen a handful of times. Antigen specificity is unknown. V gave up 7 bases and J gave up 5 bases, with 20 bases separating them. This CDR3 is 15 amino acids long. CDR1 is MDHEN and CDR2 is SYDVKM in the germline V gene. A further study also used this sample, focusing on T cells of mothers and their children. That publication notes: Once extracted, all RNA went into cDNA synthesis at around 1.4 ug per 15 ul.

This sequence joins TRBV28 and TRBJ1-1; weak D call: TRBD1 (5 bases). Material for sequencing was blood. The TCR sequence derives from a girl aged 2-10 years in good health. The CDR3: CASNSPFGGRTEAFF. CDR3 coding DNA: TGTGCCAGCAACTCCCCTTTTGGGGGGAGGACTGAAGCTTTCTTT.